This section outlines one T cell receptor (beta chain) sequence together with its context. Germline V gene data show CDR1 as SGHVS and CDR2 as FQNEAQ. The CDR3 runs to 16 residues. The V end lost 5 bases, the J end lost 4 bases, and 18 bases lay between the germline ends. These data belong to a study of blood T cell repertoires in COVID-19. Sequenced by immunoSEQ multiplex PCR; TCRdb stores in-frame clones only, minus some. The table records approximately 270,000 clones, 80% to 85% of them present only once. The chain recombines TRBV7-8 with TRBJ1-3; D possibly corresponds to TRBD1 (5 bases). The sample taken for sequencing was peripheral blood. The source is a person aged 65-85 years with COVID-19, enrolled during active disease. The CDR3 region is CASSLGRQKHGNTIYF. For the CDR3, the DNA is TGTGCCAGCAGCCTAGGAAGACAGAAACACGGAAACACCATATATTTT.